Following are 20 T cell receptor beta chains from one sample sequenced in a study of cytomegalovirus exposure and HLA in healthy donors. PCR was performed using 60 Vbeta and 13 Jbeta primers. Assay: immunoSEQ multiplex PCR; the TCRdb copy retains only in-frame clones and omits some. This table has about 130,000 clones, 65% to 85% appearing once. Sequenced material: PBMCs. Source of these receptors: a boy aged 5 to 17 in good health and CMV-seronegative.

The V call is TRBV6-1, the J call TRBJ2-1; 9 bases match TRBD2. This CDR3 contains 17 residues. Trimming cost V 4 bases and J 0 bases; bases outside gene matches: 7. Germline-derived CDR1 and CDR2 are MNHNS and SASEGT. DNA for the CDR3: TGTGCCAGCAGTGGACTAGCGGCTAGGAGCTCCTACAATGAGCAGTTCTTC. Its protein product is CASSGLAARSSYNEQFF.

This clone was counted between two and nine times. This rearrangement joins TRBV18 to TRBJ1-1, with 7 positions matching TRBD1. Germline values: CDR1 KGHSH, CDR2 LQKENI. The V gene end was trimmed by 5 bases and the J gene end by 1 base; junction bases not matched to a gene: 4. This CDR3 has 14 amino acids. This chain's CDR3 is CASSSNRGNTEAFF. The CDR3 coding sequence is TGTGCCAGCTCATCGAACAGGGGGAACACTGAAGCTTTCTTT.

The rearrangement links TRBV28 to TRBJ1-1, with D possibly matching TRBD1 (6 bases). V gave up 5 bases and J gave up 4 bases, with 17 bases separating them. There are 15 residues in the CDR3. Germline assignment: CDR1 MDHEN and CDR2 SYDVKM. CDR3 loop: CASSDTGSRSTEAFF. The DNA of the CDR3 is TGTGCCAGCAGTGACACAGGGTCAAGGTCCACTGAAGCTTTCTTT.

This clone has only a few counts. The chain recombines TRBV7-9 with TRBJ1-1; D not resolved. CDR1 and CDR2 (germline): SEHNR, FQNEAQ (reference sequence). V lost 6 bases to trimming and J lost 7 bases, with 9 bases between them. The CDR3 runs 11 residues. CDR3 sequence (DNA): TGTGCCAGCAGTTATGAGGGTGAAGCTTTCTTT. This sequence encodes CASSYEGEAFF.

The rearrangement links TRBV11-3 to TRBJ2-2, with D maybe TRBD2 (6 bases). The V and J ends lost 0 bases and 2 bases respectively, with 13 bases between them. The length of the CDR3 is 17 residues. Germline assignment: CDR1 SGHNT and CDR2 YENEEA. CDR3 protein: CASSLDLGGLNTGELFF. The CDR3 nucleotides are TGTGCCAGCAGCTTAGATCTTGGGGGACTTAACACCGGGGAGCTGTTTTTT. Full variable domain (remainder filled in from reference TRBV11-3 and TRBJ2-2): EAGVVQSPRYKIIEKKQPVAFWCNPISGHNTLYWYLQNLGQGPELLIRYENEEAVDDSQLPKDRFSAERLKGVDSTLKIQPAELGDSAVYLCASSLDLGGLNTGELFFGEGSRLTVL.

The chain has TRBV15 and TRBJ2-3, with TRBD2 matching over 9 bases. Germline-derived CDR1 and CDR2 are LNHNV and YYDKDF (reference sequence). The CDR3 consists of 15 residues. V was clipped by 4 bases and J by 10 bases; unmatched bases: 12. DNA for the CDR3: TGTGCCACCAGCAAACGGGGGGGTAGCGGGAGATCGCAGTATTTT. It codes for CATSKRGGSGRSQYF. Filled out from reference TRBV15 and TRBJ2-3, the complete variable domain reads DAMVIQNPRYQVTQFGKPVTLSCSQTLNHNVMYWYQQKSSQAPKLLFHYYDKDFNNEADTPDNFQSRRPNTSFCFLDIRSPGLGDTAMYLCATSKRGGSGRSQYFGPGTRLTVL.

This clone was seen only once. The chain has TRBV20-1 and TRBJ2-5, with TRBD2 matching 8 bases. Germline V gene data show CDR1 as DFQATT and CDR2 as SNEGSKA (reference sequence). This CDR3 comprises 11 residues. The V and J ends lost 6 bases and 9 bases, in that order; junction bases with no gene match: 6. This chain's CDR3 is CSAQGLDAQYF. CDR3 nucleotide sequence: TGCAGTGCGCAGGGACTAGACGCCCAGTACTTC.

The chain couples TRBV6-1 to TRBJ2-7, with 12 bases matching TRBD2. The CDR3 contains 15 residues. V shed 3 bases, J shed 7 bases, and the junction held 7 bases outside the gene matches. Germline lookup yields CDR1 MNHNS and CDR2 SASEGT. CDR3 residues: CASSDLAGGPGEQYF. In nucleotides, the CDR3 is TGTGCCAGCAGTGACCTAGCGGGAGGGCCGGGGGAGCAGTACTTC.

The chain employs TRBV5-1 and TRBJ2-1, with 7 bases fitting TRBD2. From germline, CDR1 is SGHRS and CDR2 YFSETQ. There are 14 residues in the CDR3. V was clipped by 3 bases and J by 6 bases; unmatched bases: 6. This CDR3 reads CASSSGTNLNEQFF. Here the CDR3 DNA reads TGCGCCAGCAGCTCCGGGACTAATCTCAATGAGCAGTTCTTC.

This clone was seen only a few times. The CDR3 bases are TGTGCCAGCAGTTTTTCGGGGGCCAACGTCCTGACTTTC. Protein: CASSFSGANVLTF. The chain couples TRBV2 to TRBJ2-6, with no clear D. This CDR3 is built from 13 residues. Germline V gives CDR1 SNHLY, CDR2 FYNNEI. Trimming stripped 5 bases from V and 4 bases from J, with 6 bases between.

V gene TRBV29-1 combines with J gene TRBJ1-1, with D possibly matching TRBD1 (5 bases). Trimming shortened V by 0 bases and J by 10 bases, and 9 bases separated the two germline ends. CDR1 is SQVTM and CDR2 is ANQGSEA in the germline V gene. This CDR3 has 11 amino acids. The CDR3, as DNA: TGCAGCGTTGAAGAGGGGGGAGGAGCTTTCTTT. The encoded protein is CSVEEGGGAFF.

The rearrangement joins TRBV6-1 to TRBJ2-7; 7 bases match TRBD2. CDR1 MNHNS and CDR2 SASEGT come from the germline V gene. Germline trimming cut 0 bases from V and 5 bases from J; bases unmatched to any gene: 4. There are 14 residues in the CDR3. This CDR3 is CASSEAAGADEQYF. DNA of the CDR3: TGTGCCAGCAGTGAAGCGGCGGGAGCGGACGAGCAGTACTTC.

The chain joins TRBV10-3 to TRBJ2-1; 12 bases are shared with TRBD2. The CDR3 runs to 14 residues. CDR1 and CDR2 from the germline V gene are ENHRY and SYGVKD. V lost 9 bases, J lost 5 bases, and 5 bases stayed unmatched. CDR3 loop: CAIRTSGNNNEQFF. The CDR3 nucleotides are TGTGCCATTAGGACTAGCGGGAATAACAATGAGCAGTTCTTC.

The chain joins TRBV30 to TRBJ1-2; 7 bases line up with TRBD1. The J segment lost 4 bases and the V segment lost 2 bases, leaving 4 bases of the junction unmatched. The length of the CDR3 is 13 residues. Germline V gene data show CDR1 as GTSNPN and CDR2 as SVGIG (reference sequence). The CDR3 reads CAWSQTGIYGYTF. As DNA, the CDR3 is TGTGCCTGGAGTCAGACAGGGATCTATGGCTACACCTTC.

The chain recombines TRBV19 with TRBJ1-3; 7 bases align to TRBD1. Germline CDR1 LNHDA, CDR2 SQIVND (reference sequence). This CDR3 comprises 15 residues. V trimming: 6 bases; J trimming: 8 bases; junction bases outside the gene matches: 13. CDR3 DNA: TGTGCCAGTAGCAGACAGACAGGGAGAGGCGACACCATATATTTT. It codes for CASSRQTGRGDTIYF.

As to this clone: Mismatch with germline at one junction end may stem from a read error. The CDR3 sequence: CSSSWGLENTEAFF. DNA for the CDR3: TGTTCCAGCAGCTGGGGACTGGAGAACACTGAAGCTTTCTTT. V and J are TRBV7-9 and TRBJ1-1; perhaps TRBD1 as D (5 bases). This CDR3 comprises 14 residues. The germline V gene has CDR1 SEHNR and CDR2 FQNEAQ (reference sequence).

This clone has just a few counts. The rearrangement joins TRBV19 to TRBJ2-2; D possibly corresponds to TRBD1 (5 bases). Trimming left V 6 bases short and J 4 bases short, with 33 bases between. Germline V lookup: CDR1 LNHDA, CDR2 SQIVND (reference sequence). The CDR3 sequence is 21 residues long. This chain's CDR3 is CASRPGRGAILSLSGTGELFF. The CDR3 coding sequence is TGTGCCAGTAGACCCGGTAGGGGCGCAATACTTTCTTTATCAGGCACCGGGGAGCTGTTTTTT.

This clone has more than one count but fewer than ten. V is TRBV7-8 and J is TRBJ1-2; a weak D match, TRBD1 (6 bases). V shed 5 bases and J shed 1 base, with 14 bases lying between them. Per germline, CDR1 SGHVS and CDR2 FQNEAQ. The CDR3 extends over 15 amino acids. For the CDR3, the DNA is TGTGCCAGCAGCACACAGGGTATGTTTAACTATGGCTACACCTTC. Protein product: CASSTQGMFNYGYTF.

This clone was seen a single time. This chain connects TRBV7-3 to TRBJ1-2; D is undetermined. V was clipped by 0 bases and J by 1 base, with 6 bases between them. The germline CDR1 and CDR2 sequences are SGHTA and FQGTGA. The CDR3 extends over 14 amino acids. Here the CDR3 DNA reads TGTGCCAGCAGCTTAACTGCGGGTAACTATGGCTACACCTTC. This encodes CASSLTAGNYGYTF.

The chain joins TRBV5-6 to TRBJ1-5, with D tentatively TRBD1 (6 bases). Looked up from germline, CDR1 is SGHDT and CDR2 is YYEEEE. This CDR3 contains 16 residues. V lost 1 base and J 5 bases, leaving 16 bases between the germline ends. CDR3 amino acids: CASSLNPGGGYQPQHF. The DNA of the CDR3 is TGTGCCAGCAGCTTGAACCCCGGGGGGGGCTATCAGCCCCAGCATTTT.